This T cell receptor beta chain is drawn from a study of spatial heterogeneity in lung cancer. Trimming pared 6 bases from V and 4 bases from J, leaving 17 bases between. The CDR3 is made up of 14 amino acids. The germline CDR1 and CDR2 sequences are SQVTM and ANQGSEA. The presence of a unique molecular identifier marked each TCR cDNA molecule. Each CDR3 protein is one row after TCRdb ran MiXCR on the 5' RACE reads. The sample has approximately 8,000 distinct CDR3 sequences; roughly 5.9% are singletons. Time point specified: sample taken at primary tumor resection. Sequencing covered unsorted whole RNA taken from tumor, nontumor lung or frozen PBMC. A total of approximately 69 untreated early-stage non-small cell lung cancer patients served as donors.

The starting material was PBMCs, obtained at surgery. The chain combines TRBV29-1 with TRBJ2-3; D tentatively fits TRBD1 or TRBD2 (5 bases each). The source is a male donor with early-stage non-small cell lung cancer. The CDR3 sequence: CSVAGGLGPDTQYF. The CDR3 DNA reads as TGCAGCGTCGCAGGAGGATTGGGGCCAGATACGCAGTATTTT.